This entry lists 15 T cell receptor beta chains sequenced from one sample in a study of T cell responses to AZD1222 COVID-19 vaccine. Libraries were prepared by immunoSEQ multiplex PCR; TCRdb keeps only in-frame clonotypes and omits some of them. Here the sample spans roughly 120,000 clones, less than 90% being singletons. Here the sequenced sample was peripheral blood, taken on day 0 of AZD1222 vaccination. These receptors were taken from an adult in good health.

This CDR3 is CASSFDRVRGDGYTF. Here the CDR3 DNA reads TGTGCCAGCAGCTTCGACAGGGTTAGGGGCGATGGCTACACCTTC. The rearrangement joins TRBV5-5 to TRBJ1-2; 7 bases fit TRBD1. Trimming at V came to 2 bases and at J to 6 bases, leaving 10 bases not matched to a gene. Germline V gene sequence: CDR1 SGHKS, CDR2 YYEKEE (reference sequence). The CDR3 loop spans 15 amino acids.

The genes are TRBV6-6 and TRBJ1-5; 7 bases are shared with TRBD1. With 4 bases clipped from V and 7 bases from J, the junction kept 7 bases outside the gene matches. CDR3 length equals 14 residues. Germline loops: CDR1 MNHNY, CDR2 SVGAGI (reference sequence). CDR3 nucleotide sequence: TGTGCCAGCAGTTCCGACAGGGCCAGGCAGCCCCAGCATTTT. Translation: CASSSDRARQPQHF.

V gene TRBV28 combines with J gene TRBJ2-1; 10 bases match TRBD2. CDR1 is MDHEN and CDR2 is SYDVKM in the germline V gene. Germline trimming cut 4 bases from V and 3 bases from J; bases unmatched to any gene: 6. This CDR3 contains 16 residues. The CDR3 is CASSSLAGVYYNEQFF. CDR3 DNA sequence: TGTGCCAGCAGTTCTCTAGCGGGAGTCTACTACAATGAGCAGTTCTTC.

This chain links TRBV10-3 with TRBJ1-4, with 7 nucleotides matching TRBD1. Germline loops: CDR1 ENHRY, CDR2 SYGVKD. Trimming at V came to 3 bases and at J to 2 bases, leaving 12 bases not matched to a gene. The CDR3 totals 18 residues. The CDR3: CAISEYRVAGQTNEKLFF. The CDR3 bases are TGTGCCATCAGTGAATATCGGGTGGCGGGACAGACTAATGAAAAACTGTTTTTT.

The count of this clone is one. The rearrangement links TRBV12-3 or TRBV12-4 to TRBJ2-1; D ambiguous. The CDR3 has 12 residues. Trimming left V 5 bases short and J 8 bases short, with 10 bases between. CDR3 DNA sequence: TGTGCCAGCAGTCCTGGCCTAGATGAGCAGTTCTTC. Translation: CASSPGLDEQFF.

The chain recombines TRBV19 with TRBJ1-1, with D tentatively TRBD1 (5 bases). CDR1 and CDR2 from the germline V gene are LNHDA and SQIVND (reference sequence). The CDR3 is made up of 14 amino acids. The V end was cut by 5 bases, the J end by 2 bases, with 12 bases between. CDR3 in amino acids: CASSPYTGNTEAFF. The CDR3 DNA reads TGTGCCAGTAGTCCCTACACAGGAAACACTGAAGCTTTCTTT.

This chain joins TRBV7-8 and TRBJ1-5; no clear D. V lost 3 bases and J 6 bases, leaving 6 bases between the germline ends. Germline-derived CDR1 and CDR2 are SGHVS and FQNEAQ. The CDR3 runs 12 residues. CDR3 loop: CASSFNVQPQHF. The CDR3 DNA reads as TGTGCCAGCAGCTTTAACGTTCAGCCCCAGCATTTT.

This chain connects TRBV18 to TRBJ2-1; D is unresolved. V was pared by 2 bases and J by 0 bases, with 5 bases between. The CDR3 length is 14 residues. Germline V gene lookup returns CDR1 KGHSH and CDR2 LQKENI. The CDR3 nucleotides are TGTGCCAGCTCACCAATTGGCTCCTACAATGAGCAGTTCTTC. Its translation: CASSPIGSYNEQFF.

This sequence joins TRBV29-1 and TRBJ1-2; D is perhaps TRBD1 (6 bases). Germline V lookup: CDR1 SQVTM, CDR2 ANQGSEA. V was shortened by 3 bases and J by 4 bases, with 18 bases between the two germline ends. This CDR3 spans 15 amino acids. This chain's CDR3 is CSVDAQGPLGYGYTF. The DNA for the CDR3 is TGCAGCGTTGACGCTCAGGGGCCACTAGGCTATGGCTACACCTTC.

This chain joins TRBV27 and TRBJ1-1; D is perhaps TRBD1 (5 bases). Germline V gene sequence: CDR1 MNHEY, CDR2 SMNVEV (reference sequence). The V end was cut by 3 bases, the J end by 4 bases, with 9 bases between. There are 13 residues in the CDR3. This chain's CDR3 is CASSFLGATEAFF. The CDR3 coding sequence is TGTGCCAGCAGTTTTCTAGGGGCCACTGAAGCTTTCTTT.

The J gene is TRBJ2-7, the V gene TRBV15, with 7 bases matching TRBD1. Germline values: CDR1 LNHNV, CDR2 YYDKDF (reference sequence). The CDR3 runs 15 residues. The V segment lost 1 base and the J segment 2 bases; nucleotides outside the gene matches: 5. The CDR3: CATSRVATGTYEQYF. For the CDR3, the DNA is TGTGCCACCAGCAGAGTGGCGACAGGGACCTACGAGCAGTACTTC.

The gene calls are TRBV6-1 and TRBJ1-5; no reliable D call. V was clipped by 1 base and J by 6 bases, with 4 bases between them. The CDR3 consists of 12 residues. The germline gives CDR1 MNHNS, CDR2 SASEGT. The CDR3 DNA follows: TGTGCCAGCAGTGAAGATGTTCAGCCCCAGCATTTT. This encodes CASSEDVQPQHF.

This chain links TRBV18 with TRBJ2-5; D ambiguous. The CDR3 is 14 residues long. V lost 2 bases and J lost 4, with 11 bases in between. Germline V gene sequence: CDR1 KGHSH, CDR2 LQKENI. The CDR3 bases are TGTGCCAGCTCACCAGTGGCAACGAGAGAGACCCAGTACTTC. Its translation is CASSPVATRETQYF.

The V call is TRBV2, the J call TRBJ2-3; 7 bases map to TRBD1. The junction had 9 bases not matched to a gene; V was cut back by 9 bases and J by 0 bases. From germline, CDR1 is SNHLY and CDR2 FYNNEI. The CDR3 contains 15 residues. As DNA, the CDR3 is TGTGCCAGGAAAGACCCGGGACAGAGCACAGATACGCAGTATTTT. Its protein product is CARKDPGQSTDTQYF.

The chain has TRBV5-1 and TRBJ2-2, with 9 bases fitting TRBD1. CDR3 length: 14 amino acids. Germline trimming cut 6 bases from V and 3 bases from J; bases unmatched to any gene: 3. Germline V gene sequence: CDR1 SGHRS, CDR2 YFSETQ. The DNA of the CDR3 is TGCGCCAGCAACCGACAGGGGGACACCGGGGAGCTGTTTTTT. Translation gives CASNRQGDTGELFF.